This record looks at one T cell receptor (beta chain) sequence and its context. The target antigen is unknown. Sequencing was performed with immunoSEQ multiplex PCR; in TCRdb, only in-frame clones are kept and a portion is missing. The data show approximately 45,000 clones, with around 80% seen just once and 0.4% to 0.55% held by the top ten. This sample is drawn from a study of STAT3 mutations in large granular lymphocyte leukemia. Study-wide background: Among longitudinally sequenced T-LGLL patients, roughly half had canonical activating STAT3 mutations detected. Study results and limitations: Every T-LGLL patient had at least one immunodominant TCRbeta clonotype. In several patients, dominant TCR clone burden exceeded STAT3 mutant burden, suggesting STAT3 mutation arose secondarily.

Sequences were obtained from PBMCs. The clonotype was recovered from a human donor with T large granular lymphocyte leukemia. Some clones in this sample may be carry-over from other donors' samples.

CDR3 nucleotide sequence: TGTGCCAGCAGTGAGGGAATTCTAGCCCTCTATGGCTACACCTTC. It translates to CASSEGILALYGYTF. The rearrangement joins TRBV6-6 to TRBJ1-2; D remains ambiguous. Germline V CDR1 and CDR2: MNHNY, SVGAGI (reference sequence). Trimming shortened V by 5 bases and J by 4 bases, and 17 bases separated the two germline ends. The CDR3 is made up of 15 amino acids.